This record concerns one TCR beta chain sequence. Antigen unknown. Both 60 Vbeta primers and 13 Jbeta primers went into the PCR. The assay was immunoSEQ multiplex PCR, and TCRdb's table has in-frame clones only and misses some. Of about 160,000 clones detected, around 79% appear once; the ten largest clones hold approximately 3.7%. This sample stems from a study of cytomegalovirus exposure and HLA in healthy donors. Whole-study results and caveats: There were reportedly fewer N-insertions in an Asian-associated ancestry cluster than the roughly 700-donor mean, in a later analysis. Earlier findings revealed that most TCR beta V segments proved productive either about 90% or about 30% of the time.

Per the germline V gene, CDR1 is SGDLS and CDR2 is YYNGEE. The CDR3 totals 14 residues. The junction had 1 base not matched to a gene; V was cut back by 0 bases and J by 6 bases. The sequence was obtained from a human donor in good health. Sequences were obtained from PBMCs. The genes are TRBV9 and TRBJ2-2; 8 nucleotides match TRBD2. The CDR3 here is CASSVVGGAGELFF. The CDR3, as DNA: TGTGCCAGCAGCGTAGTCGGGGGGGCCGGGGAGCTGTTTTTT. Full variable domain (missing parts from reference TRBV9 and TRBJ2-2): DSGVTQTPKHLITATGQRVTLRCSPRSGDLSVYWYQQSLDQGLQFLIQYYNGEERAKGNILERFSAQQFPDLHSELNLSSLELGDSALYFCASSVVGGAGELFFGEGSRLTVL.